This entry lists 21 T cell receptor beta chains sequenced from one sample in a study of human T cells and chemical hapten exposure. TCRdb reprocessed the RACE reads with MiXCR, giving one entry per CDR3 protein. The sample has 180,000 or so distinct CDR3 sequences; roughly 15% are singletons. Time point: patch test 1, 2 weeks after DPC sensitization. Treatment described: therapeutic diphenylcyclopropenone sensitization with weekly scalp DPC. Sample: whole blood, taken in connection with sensitization to the hapten diphenylcyclopropenone (DPC). The receptors here all came from a woman in her thirties with alopecia areata. Some clones in this sample may be carry-over from other donors' samples.

J is TRBJ2-7 and V is TRBV27, with TRBD2 identical over 11 bases. The CDR3 consists of 15 residues. Trimming removed 4 bases from V and 6 bases from J; junction bases left unmatched: 8. Germline V gene sequence: CDR1 MNHEY, CDR2 SMNVEV (reference sequence). DNA for the CDR3: TGTGCCAGCAGTTCACGACTAGCGGGAAAGCCCGAGCAGTACTTC. It translates to CASSSRLAGKPEQYF.

This clonotype was counted between two and nine times. The chain carries TRBV6-6 and TRBJ2-6, with D perhaps matching TRBD2 (5 bases). Germline-derived CDR1 and CDR2 are MNHNY and SVGAGI (reference sequence). Trimming took off 1 base at V and 0 bases at J, with 13 bases between the two ends. The CDR3 spans 18 residues. The CDR3 DNA sequence: TGTGCCAGCAGTTACTTAGGACTGGCGGCCTCTGGGGCCAACGTCCTGACTTTC. Protein: CASSYLGLAASGANVLTF.

This rearrangement joins TRBV6-5 to TRBJ2-3; 8 bases line up with TRBD2. This CDR3 contains 18 residues. V lost 5 bases to trimming and J lost 2 bases; unmatched junction nucleotides: 15. Germline V gene sequence: CDR1 MNHEY, CDR2 SVGAGI. CDR3 loop: CASSLRGNSGGHTDTQYF. The CDR3 DNA sequence: TGTGCCAGCAGTCTAAGGGGAAACAGCGGGGGCCACACAGATACGCAGTATTTT.

This clonotype was counted only a few times. The CDR3: CSARTSGSYEQYF. In DNA, the CDR3 is TGCAGTGCTAGAACTAGCGGCTCCTACGAGCAGTACTTC. The genes are TRBV20-1 and TRBJ2-7, with 8 bases aligning to TRBD2. The CDR3 covers 13 residues. V lost 2 bases, J lost 0 bases, and 0 bases stayed unmatched. Per the germline V gene, CDR1 is DFQATT and CDR2 is SNEGSKA (reference sequence).

This clonotype was counted at least ten times. The V call is TRBV11-2, the J call TRBJ1-2; D remains unclear. Trimming stripped 1 base from V and 0 bases from J, with 12 bases between. Germline CDR1 reads SGHAT; CDR2 reads FQNNGV. The CDR3 loop spans 16 amino acids. The CDR3 nucleotides are TGTGCCAGCAGCTTAGGGGTGGTCGGAACTAACTATGGCTACACCTTC. Translated, it gives CASSLGVVGTNYGYTF.

Only a few counts were recorded for this clonotype. The chain is built from TRBV28 and TRBJ2-7; D is unresolved. The V and J ends lost 2 bases and 4 bases respectively, with 18 bases between them. CDR3 length: 16 residues. Germline-derived CDR1 and CDR2 are MDHEN and SYDVKM. The CDR3 spells CASSLTPGSWDYEQYF. CDR3 DNA sequence: TGTGCCAGCAGTTTAACACCGGGCTCTTGGGATTACGAGCAGTACTTC.

This clonotype was seen at least ten times. The chain employs TRBV3-1 and TRBJ1-5, with no clear D. Between the trimmed V and J ends, which lost 6 bases and 5 bases, there was a span of 11 bases. Germline-derived CDR1 and CDR2 are LGHDT and YNNKEL (reference sequence). The CDR3 totals 13 residues. The CDR3 sequence is CASSRGRDQPQHF. DNA of the CDR3: TGTGCCAGCAGTCGCGGACGGGATCAGCCCCAGCATTTT.

This clonotype showed up just a few times. The chain joins TRBV2 to TRBJ1-4, with 9 nucleotides matching TRBD1. Germline trimming cut 8 bases from V and 5 bases from J; bases unmatched to any gene: 0. The CDR3 has 12 residues. Germline V gene lookup returns CDR1 SNHLY and CDR2 FYNNEI. The CDR3 DNA follows: TGTGCCAGCGGACAGGGGAATGAAAAACTGTTTTTT. Its protein product is CASGQGNEKLFF.

The genes are TRBV27 and TRBJ2-5; 9 nucleotides align to TRBD2. Germline V gene data show CDR1 as MNHEY and CDR2 as SMNVEV (reference sequence). The CDR3 has 18 residues. Trimming took 0 bases from V and 5 from J; bases not matched to a gene: 13. DNA for the CDR3: TGTGCCAGCAGTTTATCTCCGACTAGCGGTCGAGTTGGGGAGACCCAGTACTTC. It is translated as CASSLSPTSGRVGETQYF.

Only a few counts were recorded for this clonotype. V gene TRBV5-1 combines with J gene TRBJ1-5; tentative D call: TRBD1 (6 bases). Trimming took off 4 bases at V and 5 bases at J, with 13 bases between the two ends. This CDR3 has 14 residues. The germline V gene encodes CDR1 SGHRS and CDR2 YFSETQ. CDR3 in amino acids: CASSPQSGDQPQHF. DNA for the CDR3: TGCGCCAGCAGCCCCCAATCAGGGGATCAGCCCCAGCATTTT.

This clonotype was found a few times. The rearrangement joins TRBV5-1 to TRBJ2-5, with TRBD2 matching over 9 bases. The germline gives CDR1 SGHRS, CDR2 YFSETQ. V trimming: 5 bases; J trimming: 2 bases; junction bases outside the gene matches: 4. The CDR3 extends over 14 amino acids. CDR3 sequence: CASSATSGQETQYF. Written as DNA, the CDR3 is TGCGCCAGCAGTGCGACTAGCGGACAAGAGACCCAGTACTTC.

This clonotype appeared a few times. V is TRBV20-1 and J is TRBJ2-7, with TRBD2 matching over 8 bases. The CDR3 has 15 amino acids. V shed 4 bases and J 6 bases; nucleotides not matched to a gene: 14. The germline V gene has CDR1 DFQATT and CDR2 SNEGSKA (reference sequence). CDR3 sequence reads: CSAKEAGVPPGEQYF. Written as DNA, the CDR3 is TGCAGTGCTAAGGAAGCGGGAGTCCCGCCCGGCGAGCAGTACTTC.

This clonotype appeared a few times. The genes are TRBV7-6 and TRBJ2-3, with 9 bases aligning to TRBD1. CDR3 length: 15 residues. Per germline, CDR1 SGHVS and CDR2 FNYEAQ. V gave up 1 base and J gave up 4 bases; unmatched junction bases: 3. This CDR3 is CASSLGDRVADTQYF. The CDR3 region has the DNA TGTGCCAGCAGCTTAGGGGACAGGGTCGCAGATACGCAGTATTTT.

This clonotype was counted ten times or more. This chain connects TRBV3-1 to TRBJ1-2, with D hard to call. The CDR3 contains 12 residues. CDR1 and CDR2 (germline): LGHDT, YNNKEL (reference sequence). The V end was cut by 0 bases, the J end by 13 bases, with 12 bases between. CDR3 protein: CASSQESSESTF. The CDR3 DNA reads as TGTGCCAGCAGCCAAGAAAGCAGTGAGAGCACCTTC.

This clonotype was observed at least ten times. J is TRBJ2-7 and V is TRBV29-1; 8 bases are shared with TRBD2. V was pared by 7 bases and J by 3 bases, with 8 bases of the junction left unmatched. In germline, CDR1 is SQVTM, CDR2 ANQGSEA. The CDR3 consists of 13 residues. CDR3 in amino acids: CSATAGDLYEQYF. Here the CDR3 DNA reads TGCAGCGCCACAGCGGGAGACCTCTACGAGCAGTACTTC.

This clonotype has ten or more counts. This chain joins TRBV7-9 and TRBJ2-1; D uncertain. Trimming left V 5 bases short and J 9 bases short, with 11 bases between. Looked up from germline, CDR1 is SEHNR and CDR2 is FQNEAQ (reference sequence). This CDR3 is built from 12 residues. The CDR3 loop reads CASSLQVGEQFF. In DNA, the CDR3 is TGTGCCAGCAGCCTCCAAGTTGGTGAGCAGTTCTTC.

J is TRBJ1-2 and V is TRBV29-1; no reliable D call. Germline V CDR1 and CDR2: SQVTM, ANQGSEA. V lost 4 bases and J lost 1, with 7 bases in between. CDR3 length: 12 residues. The DNA for the CDR3 is TGCAGCGTTGCCGGGGTTAACTATGGCTACACCTTC. As protein: CSVAGVNYGYTF.

V is TRBV2 and J is TRBJ1-6; TRBD1 might be the D (6 bases). This CDR3 contains 13 residues. Trimming stripped 5 bases from V and 10 bases from J, with 12 bases between. Germline CDR1 and CDR2: SNHLY and FYNNEI. CDR3 nucleotides: TGTGCCAGCAGTTGGAAGGGGGTCTCACCCCTCCACTTT. This sequence encodes CASSWKGVSPLHF.

This clonotype was counted ten times or more. This chain links TRBV7-2 with TRBJ2-3; either TRBD1 or TRBD2 may fit D (5 bases each). CDR3 length: 13 amino acids. Trimming stripped 4 bases from V and 10 bases from J, with 15 bases between. CDR1 and CDR2 from the germline V gene are SGHTA and FQGNSA. The CDR3 nucleotides are TGTGCCAGCAGCTACCGGGATGAGGGGTCGCAGTATTTT. Protein: CASSYRDEGSQYF. Together with reference TRBV7-2 and TRBJ2-3, the CDR3 gives the full variable domain: GAGVSQSPSNKVTEKGKDVELRCDPISGHTALYWYRQSLGQGLEFLIYFQGNSAPDKSGLPSDRFSAERTGGSVSTLTIQRTQQEDSAVYLCASSYRDEGSQYFGPGTRLTVL.

Comments on this clonotype: A clone one base away is much larger, so this may be a read error. The chain employs TRBV28 and TRBJ1-2; TRBD1 matches 7 bases. CDR3 length: 15 amino acids. The trim removed 7 bases at V and 8 bases at J, leaving 16 bases unmatched. CDR1 and CDR2 from the germline V gene are MDHEN and SYDVKM. The CDR3 DNA is TGTGCCAGCATTTTTGGACAGGCCCTTAGGAACGGCTACACCTTC. Protein sequence: CASIFGQALRNGYTF.

This clonotype has at least ten counts. The chain uses TRBV7-9 and TRBJ2-7; D could derive from TRBD1 or TRBD2 (5 bases each). The CDR3 spans 15 residues. Germline assignment: CDR1 SEHNR and CDR2 FQNEAQ (reference sequence). V dropped 5 bases and J dropped 0 bases, with 14 bases sitting between them. CDR3 coding DNA: TGTGCCAGCAGCGGGGGAATCGGGAACTCCTACGAGCAGTACTTC. As protein: CASSGGIGNSYEQYF.